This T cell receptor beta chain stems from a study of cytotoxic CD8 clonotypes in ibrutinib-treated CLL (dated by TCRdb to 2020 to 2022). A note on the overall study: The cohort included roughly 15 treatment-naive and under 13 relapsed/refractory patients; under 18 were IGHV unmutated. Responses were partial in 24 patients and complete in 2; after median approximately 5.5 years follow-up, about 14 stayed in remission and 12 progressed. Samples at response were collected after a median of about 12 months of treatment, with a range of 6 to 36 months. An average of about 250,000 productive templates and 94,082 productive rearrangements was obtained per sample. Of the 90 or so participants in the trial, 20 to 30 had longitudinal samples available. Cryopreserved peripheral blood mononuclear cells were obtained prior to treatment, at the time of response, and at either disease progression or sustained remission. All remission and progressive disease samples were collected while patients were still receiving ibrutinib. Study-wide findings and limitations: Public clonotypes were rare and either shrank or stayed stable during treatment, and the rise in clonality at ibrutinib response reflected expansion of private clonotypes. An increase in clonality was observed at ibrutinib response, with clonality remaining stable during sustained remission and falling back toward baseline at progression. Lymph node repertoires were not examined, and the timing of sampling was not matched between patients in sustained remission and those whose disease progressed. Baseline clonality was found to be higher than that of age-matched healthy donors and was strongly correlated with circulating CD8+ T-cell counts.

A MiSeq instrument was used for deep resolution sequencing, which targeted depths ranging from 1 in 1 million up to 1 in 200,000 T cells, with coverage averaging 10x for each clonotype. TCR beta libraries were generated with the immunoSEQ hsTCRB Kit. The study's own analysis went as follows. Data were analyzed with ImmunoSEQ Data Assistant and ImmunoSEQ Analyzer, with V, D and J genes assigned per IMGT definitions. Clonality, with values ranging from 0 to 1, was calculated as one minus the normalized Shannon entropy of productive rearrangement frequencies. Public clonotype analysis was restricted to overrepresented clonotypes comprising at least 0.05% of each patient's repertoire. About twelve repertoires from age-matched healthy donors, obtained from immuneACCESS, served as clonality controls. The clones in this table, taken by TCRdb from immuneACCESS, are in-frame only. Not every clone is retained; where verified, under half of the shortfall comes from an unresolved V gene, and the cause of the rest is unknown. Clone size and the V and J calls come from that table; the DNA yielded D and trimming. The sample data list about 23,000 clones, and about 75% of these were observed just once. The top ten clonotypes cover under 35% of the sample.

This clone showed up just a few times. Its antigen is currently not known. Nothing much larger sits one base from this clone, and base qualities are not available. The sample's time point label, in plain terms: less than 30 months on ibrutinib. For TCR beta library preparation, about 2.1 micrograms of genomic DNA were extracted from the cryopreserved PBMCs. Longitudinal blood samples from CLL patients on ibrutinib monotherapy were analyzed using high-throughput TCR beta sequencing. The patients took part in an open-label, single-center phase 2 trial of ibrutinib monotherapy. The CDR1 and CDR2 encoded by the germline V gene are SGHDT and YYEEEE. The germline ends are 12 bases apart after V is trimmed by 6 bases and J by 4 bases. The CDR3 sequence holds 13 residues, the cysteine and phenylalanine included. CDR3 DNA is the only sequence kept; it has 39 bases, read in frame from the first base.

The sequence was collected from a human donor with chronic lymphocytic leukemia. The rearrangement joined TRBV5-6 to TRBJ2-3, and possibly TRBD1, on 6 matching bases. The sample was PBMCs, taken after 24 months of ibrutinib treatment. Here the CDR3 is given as CASNLQGSDTQYF. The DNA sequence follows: TGTGCCAGCAACTTACAGGGATCAGATACGCAGTATTTT.